This T cell receptor (beta chain) appears in the sequencing data of a study of blood T cell repertoires in COVID-19. Whole-study context: Material from acute and convalescent COVID-19 was sourced from the United States, Italy and Spain. Sources were T cells, B-cell-depleted T cells, or PBMCs; the material itself was cDNA or gDNA.

Under the authors' procedure: Nucleated cell number was recorded as an estimate derived from reference gene primer amplification. Measured with immunoSEQ multiplex PCR; TCRdb has only the in-frame clones, and not every one. Clone size and V and J calls were adopted from that table, with D and trimming inferred from the DNA. This repertoire shows about 250,000 clones, around four fifths found once; its top ten account for over 5.5%. CDR1 is MDHEN, CDR2 SYDVKM, per germline. This CDR3 contains 16 residues. J lost 0 bases, V lost 2 bases, and 4 bases had no gene match. The sequenced sample was peripheral blood. The rearrangement links TRBV28 to TRBJ2-4; the match to TRBD1 covers 7 bases. This TCR was recovered from an older woman with active or convalescent COVID-19. CDR3: CASSLRGHLAKNIQYF. As DNA, the CDR3 is TGTGCCAGCAGTTTAAGGGGGCATCTAGCCAAAAACATTCAGTACTTC. Filled out from reference TRBV28 and TRBJ2-4, the complete variable domain reads DVKVTQSSRYLVKRTGEKVFLECVQDMDHENMFWYRQDPGLGLRLIYFSYDVKMKEKGDIPEGYSVSREKKERFSLILESASTNQTSMYLCASSLRGHLAKNIQYFGAGTRLSVL.